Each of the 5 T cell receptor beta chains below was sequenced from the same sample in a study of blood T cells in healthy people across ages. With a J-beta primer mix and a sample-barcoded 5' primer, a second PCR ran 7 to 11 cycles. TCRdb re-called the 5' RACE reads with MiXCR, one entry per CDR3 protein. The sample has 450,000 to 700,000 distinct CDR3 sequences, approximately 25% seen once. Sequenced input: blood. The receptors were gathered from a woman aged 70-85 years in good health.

This CDR3 reads CASTGPGVNYGYTF. In DNA, the CDR3 is TGTGCCAGCACTGGTCCGGGTGTGAACTATGGCTACACCTTC. V usage is TRBV2 and J usage is TRBJ1-2; D unresolved. The CDR3 covers 14 residues. Germline-derived CDR1 and CDR2 are SNHLY and FYNNEI. The germline V and J ends were trimmed by 7 bases and 2 bases, with 14 bases remaining between them.

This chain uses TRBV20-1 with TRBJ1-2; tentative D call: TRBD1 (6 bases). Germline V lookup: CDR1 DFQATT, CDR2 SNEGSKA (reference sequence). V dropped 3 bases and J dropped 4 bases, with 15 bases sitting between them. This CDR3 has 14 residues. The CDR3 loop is CSASSGEGFYGYTF. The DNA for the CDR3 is TGCAGTGCTAGTTCAGGGGAAGGTTTCTATGGCTACACCTTC.

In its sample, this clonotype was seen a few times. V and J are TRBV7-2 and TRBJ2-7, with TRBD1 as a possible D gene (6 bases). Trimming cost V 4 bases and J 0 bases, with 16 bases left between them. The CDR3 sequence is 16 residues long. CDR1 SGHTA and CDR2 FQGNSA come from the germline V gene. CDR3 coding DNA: TGTGCCAGCAGCTCCCGAGGGGGAGTGAGCTCCTACGAGCAGTACTTC. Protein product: CASSSRGGVSSYEQYF.

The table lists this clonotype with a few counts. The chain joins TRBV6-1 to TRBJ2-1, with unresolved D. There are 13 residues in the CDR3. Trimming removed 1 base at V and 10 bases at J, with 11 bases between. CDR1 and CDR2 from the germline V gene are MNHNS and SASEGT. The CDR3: CASSEEIRQEQFF. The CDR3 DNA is TGTGCCAGCAGTGAAGAGATACGTCAAGAGCAGTTCTTC.

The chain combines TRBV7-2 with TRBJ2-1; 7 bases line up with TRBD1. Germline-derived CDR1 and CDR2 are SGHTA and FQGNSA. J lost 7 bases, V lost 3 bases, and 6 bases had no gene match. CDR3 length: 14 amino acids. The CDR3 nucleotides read TGTGCCAGCAGCTTGTCGACAGGGTCAAATGAGCAGTTCTTC. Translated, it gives CASSLSTGSNEQFF.